This T cell receptor (beta chain) was captured by sequencing in a study of cytomegalovirus exposure and HLA in healthy donors. Broader study findings: It was reportedly the case that the classifier diagnosed cytomegalovirus status with high specificity and sensitivity. The study listed approximately 170 cytomegalovirus-associated TCR beta chains.

Germline CDR1 and CDR2: SGHAT and FQNNGV. Between the trimmed V and J ends, which lost 1 base and 8 bases, there was a span of 8 bases. The CDR3 extends over 12 amino acids. Assay: immunoSEQ multiplex PCR; the TCRdb copy retains only in-frame clones and omits some. The table shows under 250,000 clones, with less than 90% occurring only once. This clone was seen just once. What it binds is not known. The gene calls are TRBV11-2 and TRBJ1-1; maybe TRBD1 (5 bases). Sequenced sample: PBMCs. This TCR derives from a woman under 30 in good health and CMV-seronegative. The CDR3: CASSLGGEEAFF. CDR3 DNA sequence: TGTGCCAGCAGCTTAGGAGGGGAGGAAGCTTTCTTT.